The T cell receptor beta chain described here comes from a study of blood T cell repertoires in COVID-19. Sequencing used immunoSEQ multiplex PCR; TCRdb keeps in-frame clones, though not all of them. The sample contains about 230,000 clones, about 88% of which appear only once. V dropped 5 bases and J dropped 2 bases, with 16 bases sitting between them. The germline CDR1 and CDR2 sequences are SGHVS and FQNEAQ. The CDR3 length is 16 residues. The sequence came from a middle-aged man with acute or convalescent COVID-19. The V call is TRBV7-8, the J call TRBJ1-3; D might be TRBD1 (6 bases). Sequences were obtained from peripheral blood. The CDR3 protein is CASSLILGGTGNTIYF. The CDR3 DNA is TGTGCCAGCAGCCTAATTTTAGGGGGAACTGGAAACACCATATATTTT.